This TCR beta chain was sequenced during a study of T cells in Graves' hyperthyroidism and ophthalmopathy. With respect to this clonotype: The antigen remains unidentified.

Deletions cut 6 bases from V and 1 base from J, with 10 bases between. CDR1 SQVTM and CDR2 ANQGSEA come from the germline V gene. This CDR3 has 12 residues. Ophthalmopathy patients had moderate-to-severe active disease, CAS ≥3, NOSPECS ≥4, and disease duration under 3 months. Diagnoses rested on clinical symptoms, serum thyroxine and TRAb, thyroid ultrasound and orbital computed tomography. The CDR3 regions of TCR beta were amplified from RNA transcripts. HTBI primers drove first-round RT-PCR of the TCR CDR3. TCRdb called the multiplex PCR reads again in MiXCR, with one record for every CDR3 protein. This sample has hundreds of thousands of distinct CDR3 sequences, with around 20% found just once. Study-level results: Most clonotypes that expanded in the thyroid above 0.001 also showed up in blood. With a median lead of approximately six months before onset, the model predicted ophthalmopathy.

This sequence originates from a man aged 25-45 years with Graves' ophthalmopathy. The sequencing input was blood. V gene TRBV29-1 combines with J gene TRBJ2-7; D remains unclear. This CDR3 reads CSVSKDSYEQYF. In DNA form, the CDR3 reads TGCAGCGTCTCGAAGGATTCCTACGAGCAGTACTTC.